The 18 T cell receptor beta chains given below trace back to one sample, sequenced in a study of T cells in women clearing cervical HPV infection. TCRdb's table, derived via immunoSEQ multiplex PCR, lists solely in-frame clones and lacks some. Recorded for this sample: 20,000 to 25,000 clones. The sample taken for sequencing was blood buffy coat. These receptor sequences come from a woman aged 18-70 years with a cervical HPV16 infection that either progressed to CIN3+ or cleared (not recorded which).

Comment on this clone: A junction end diverges from the germline sequence, so it may reflect a read error. The CDR3 is cut off 3 residues early in the read; its end comes from the germline J gene. This chain connects TRBV2 to TRBJ1-6, with TRBD1 matching 8 bases. Per germline, CDR1 SNHLY and CDR2 FYNNEI. The CDR3 has 15 residues. The sequenced CDR3 bases are TGTGCCAGCAGTCGCGCGGACAGGGTGAATTCCCCC. Protein: CASSRADRVNSP. From start to end, the CDR3 is CASSRADRVNSPLHF.

On this clone: Sequencing ends 3 residues short of the CDR3 end; the germline J gene provides the rest. The chain combines TRBV30 with TRBJ1-6; no firm D call. The V end was cut by 0 bases, the J end by 7 bases, with 4 bases between. The germline gives CDR1 GTSNPN, CDR2 SVGIG (reference sequence). The CDR3 consists of 12 residues. This CDR3 reads CAWSVMNSPLHF. CDR3 bases read: TGTGCCTGGAGTGTCATGAATTCACCC.

Details on this clone: The read halts 3 residues ahead of the CDR3 end, with the missing end drawn from the germline J gene. The gene calls are TRBV5-6 and TRBJ2-7; 12 bases line up with TRBD1. V gave up 5 bases and J gave up 3 bases; unmatched junction bases: 3. The germline V gene encodes CDR1 SGHDT and CDR2 YYEEEE. The length of the CDR3 is 14 residues. The CDR3 bases that were read are TGTGCCAGCAGGGGACAGGGGGCCTTCTACGAG. Translation gives CASRGQGAFYE. In full, the CDR3 reads CASRGQGAFYEQYF.

With regard to this clone: The read finishes 3 residues shy of the CDR3 end, and the germline J gene is used to complete it. The chain recombines TRBV5-4 with TRBJ2-2; D gene ambiguous. Trimming took 0 bases from V and 2 from J, leaving 5 bases between them. Per germline, CDR1 SGHNT and CDR2 YYREEE (reference sequence). The CDR3 has 14 residues. CDR3 DNA, as far as it was read: TGTGCCAGCAGCTTGGCTAGAAACACCGGGGAG. The encoded protein is CASSLARNTGE. The complete CDR3 reads CASSLARNTGELFF.

To note about this clone: The CDR3 extends 3 residues past the end of the read, so its final part is completed from the germline J gene. The chain links TRBV19 to TRBJ1-1; no definite D call. The CDR3 contains 13 residues. The germline CDR1 and CDR2 sequences are LNHDA and SQIVND (reference sequence). The germline V and J ends were trimmed by 4 bases and 0 bases, with 6 bases remaining between them. Incomplete CDR3 DNA: TGTGCCAGTAGTAACTACATGAACACTGAA. Encoded protein: CASSNYMNTE. The whole CDR3 protein is CASSNYMNTEAFF.

In the case of this clone: The CDR3 is cut off 3 residues early in the read; its end comes from the germline J gene. The rearrangement uses TRBV7-6 and TRBJ1-2; no firm D call. The V gene's germline CDR1 is SGHVS and CDR2 FNYEAQ. This CDR3 region has 12 residues. CDR3 bases read: TGTGCCAGCCGAGCCGAGGGTGGCGGC. Amino acid sequence: CASRAEGGG. The whole CDR3 protein is CASRAEGGGYTF.

As concerns this clone: The read ends 3 residues before the CDR3 terminus; that terminus is restored from the germline J gene. The chain couples TRBV29-1 to TRBJ2-1; 8 positions agree with TRBD2. The CDR3 sequence is 16 residues long. With 1 base clipped from V and 0 bases from J, the junction kept 5 bases outside the gene matches. Germline V gene lookup returns CDR1 SQVTM and CDR2 ANQGSEA. The DNA read from the CDR3 is TGCAGCGTTGAAGGTCTAGCGGGCCGCTCCTACAATGAG. Its translation is CSVEGLAGRSYNE. The whole CDR3 protein is CSVEGLAGRSYNEQFF.

On this clone itself: Read sequence stops 3 residues before the CDR3 end, and the germline J gene provides the missing end. V gene TRBV5-1 combines with J gene TRBJ2-1; D perhaps matches TRBD2 (7 bases). The germline V and J ends were trimmed by 10 bases and 8 bases, with 16 bases remaining between them. The germline gives CDR1 SGHRS, CDR2 YFSETQ. The CDR3 has 12 residues. The part of the CDR3 DNA that was read is TGCGCCTCCCAATCGGGGGGCGATGAG. Amino acids: CASQSGGDE. The full-length CDR3 reads as CASQSGGDEQFF.

To note about this clone: The CDR3 is cut off 3 residues early in the read; its end comes from the germline J gene. V is TRBV11-2 and J is TRBJ2-1; 14 nucleotides line up with TRBD2. V trimming: 4 bases; J trimming: 9 bases; junction bases outside the gene matches: 5. CDR1 is SGHAT, CDR2 FQNNGV, per germline. CDR3 length: 15 amino acids. Partial CDR3 DNA: TGTGCCAGCAGCTCGACTAGCGGGGGGGCTCGTGAG. Its translation is CASSSTSGGARE. The entire CDR3 is CASSSTSGGAREQFF.

About this clone itself: Sequencing ends 3 residues short of the CDR3 end; the germline J gene provides the rest. This chain links TRBV11-3 with TRBJ2-3, with 7 nucleotides matching TRBD1. Germline CDR1 reads SGHNT; CDR2 reads YENEEA. The CDR3 has 13 amino acids. The CDR3 loop reads CASRSQGESPQYF. CDR3 DNA, as far as it was read: TGTGCCAGCAGATCGCAGGGGGAGAGCCCG.

As regards this clone: Read sequence stops 3 residues before the CDR3 end, and the germline J gene provides the missing end. The rearrangement uses TRBV19 and TRBJ1-4; D uncertain. Trimming removed 7 bases at V and 7 bases at J, with 16 bases between. The CDR3 covers 14 residues. Germline lookup yields CDR1 LNHDA and CDR2 SQIVND (reference sequence). The sequenced CDR3 bases are TGTGCCAGTACCGCCCGAGGCGGAGGTGAAAAA. This translates into CASTARGGGEK. The full CDR3 reads CASTARGGGEKLFF.

With regard to this clone: The CDR3 end is not reached by the read, which stops 3 residues before it; the germline J gene fills it in. The chain employs TRBV2 and TRBJ2-7; D is possibly TRBD1 (5 bases). The germline V gene encodes CDR1 SNHLY and CDR2 FYNNEI. The CDR3 has 12 residues. V dropped 7 bases and J dropped 4 bases, with 11 bases sitting between them. The CDR3 DNA, read in part, is TGTGCCAGCACCAGGGCTCGGTACGAG. As protein: CASTRARYE. The full-length CDR3 reads as CASTRARYEQYF.

A note on this clone: The read comes to an end 3 residues before the CDR3 does, leaving the germline J gene to fill in the end. The chain recombines TRBV29-1 with TRBJ1-5; weak D call: TRBD1 (6 bases). The V gene lost 5 bases and the J gene lost 3 bases, with 11 bases spanning the gap. Germline assignment: CDR1 SQVTM and CDR2 ANQGSEA. This CDR3 has 13 amino acids. The CDR3 sequence: CSVLQGLNQPQHF. The CDR3 DNA, read in part, is TGCAGCGTTTTACAGGGTCTCAATCAGCCC. Looking up the rest from reference TRBV29-1 and TRBJ1-5 gives the full variable domain: SAVISQKPSRDICQRGTSLTIQCQVDSQVTMMFWYRQQPGQSLTLIATANQGSEATYESGFVIDKFPISRPNLTFSTLTVSNMSPEDSSIYLCSVLQGLNQPQHFGDGTRLSIL.

As for this clone: The CDR3 extends 3 residues past the end of the read, so its final part is completed from the germline J gene. The rearrangement uses TRBV20-1 and TRBJ2-5; 8 bases fit TRBD2. The CDR3 sequence is 15 residues long. Per germline, CDR1 DFQATT and CDR2 SNEGSKA (reference sequence). The chain's CDR3 is CSASLREVATDTQYF. CDR3 DNA, as far as it was read: TGCAGTGCTAGTTTGCGGGAGGTCGCCACAGATACC.

For this clone: The CDR3 is cut off 3 residues early in the read; its end comes from the germline J gene. V and J are TRBV7-3 and TRBJ2-2; possible D gene TRBD1, 5 bases. The CDR3 spans 15 residues. Trimming cost V 5 bases and J 2 bases, with 12 bases left between them. Germline V gene data show CDR1 as SGHTA and CDR2 as FQGTGA. CDR3 bases read: TGTGCCAGCAGCCGTAGGCAGGGTAACACCGGGGAG. It is translated as CASSRRQGNTGE. The entire CDR3 protein reads CASSRRQGNTGELFF. The entire variable domain, with the rest obtained from reference TRBV7-3 and TRBJ2-2, is as follows: GAGVSQTPSNKVTEKGKYVELRCDPISGHTALYWYRQSLGQGPEFLIYFQGTGAADDSGLPNDRFFAVRPEGSVSTLKIQRTERGDSAVYLCASSRRQGNTGELFFGEGSRLTVL.

A word on this clone: Read data end 3 residues before the CDR3 end; the end is taken from the germline J gene. The chain links TRBV30 to TRBJ2-7; 8 nucleotides agree with TRBD1. The CDR3 contains 14 residues. Germline CDR1 GTSNPN, CDR2 SVGIG (reference sequence). V dropped 8 bases and J dropped 4; count of bases not matched to a gene: 13. The sequenced CDR3 bases are TGTGCCCAAGACCGACAGGGGAATCCTTACGAG. It encodes CAQDRQGNPYE. The whole CDR3 sequence reads CAQDRQGNPYEQYF.

For this clone: Read data end 3 residues before the CDR3 end; the end is taken from the germline J gene. The V gene is TRBV19, the J gene TRBJ1-2, with TRBD1 matching over 11 bases. Losses at the gene ends were 10 bases for V and 2 bases for J; bases not matched to a gene: 3. Per the germline V gene, CDR1 is LNHDA and CDR2 is SQIVND (reference sequence). This CDR3 comprises 13 residues. CDR3 sequence reads: CAIGQGANYGYTF. The covered CDR3 bases are TGTGCCATCGGACAGGGGGCGAACTATGGC.

Note on this clone: The read terminates 3 residues ahead of where the CDR3 ends, so the germline J gene completes it. The chain carries TRBV5-1 and TRBJ2-2; D gene ambiguous. This CDR3 spans 15 amino acids. CDR1 is SGHRS and CDR2 is YFSETQ in the germline V gene. V lost 1 base, J lost 1 base, and 8 bases lay in between. The covered CDR3 bases are TGCGCCAGCAGCTTGTTCAATTTGAACACCGGGGAG. Translation: CASSLFNLNTGE. The entire CDR3 protein is CASSLFNLNTGELFF.